The next 12 T cell receptor beta chains were all read from a single sample in a study of Graves' ophthalmopathy and Graves' hyperthyroidism. Amplification of the TCR beta CDR3 regions used RNA transcripts (as template). Second-round multiplex PCR came after first-round RT-PCR with HTBI primers. TCRdb re-called the multiplex PCR reads through MiXCR, storing one row per CDR3 protein. The table lists 580,000 or so distinct CDR3 sequences, under 40% of them singletons. The specimen sequenced was peripheral blood or thyroid tissue (not recorded which). Receptors originate from an adult man with Graves' hyperthyroidism.

The chain employs TRBV5-4 and TRBJ1-1; D call uncertain. Germline loops: CDR1 SGHNT, CDR2 YYREEE (reference sequence). V lost 2 bases and J 8 bases, leaving 7 bases between the germline ends. The CDR3 consists of 11 residues. The CDR3 spells CASSFGEEAFF. CDR3 in DNA: TGTGCCAGCAGCTTCGGAGAGGAAGCTTTCTTT.

In its sample, this clonotype was seen many times. The chain carries TRBV9 and TRBJ2-6; 8 bases fit TRBD1. The V and J ends lost 3 bases and 0 bases, in that order; junction bases with no gene match: 8. This CDR3 spans 18 amino acids. The V gene's germline CDR1 is SGDLS and CDR2 YYNGEE. Here the CDR3 DNA reads TGTGCCAGCAGCGGCGAGACAGGGGTTCTCTCTGGGGCCAACGTCCTGACTTTC. Protein product: CASSGETGVLSGANVLTF. Using reference TRBV9 and TRBJ2-6 for the parts outside the CDR3, the full variable domain is DSGVTQTPKHLITATGQRVTLRCSPRSGDLSVYWYQQSLDQGLQFLIQYYNGEERAKGNILERFSAQQFPDLHSELNLSSLELGDSALYFCASSGETGVLSGANVLTFGAGSRLTVL.

There are a few counts of this clonotype. This chain links TRBV3-1 with TRBJ1-3; D is undetermined. This CDR3 contains 15 residues. The V and J ends lost 3 bases and 2 bases respectively, with 11 bases between them. Germline values: CDR1 LGHDT, CDR2 YNNKEL (reference sequence). The CDR3 protein is CASSQGRSAGNTIYF. CDR3 in DNA: TGTGCCAGCAGCCAGGGCAGGTCGGCTGGAAACACCATATATTTT.

The V gene is TRBV29-1, the J gene TRBJ2-7; unclear D gene. This CDR3 is built from 11 residues. Germline values: CDR1 SQVTM, CDR2 ANQGSEA. Between the trimmed V and J ends, which lost 1 base and 5 bases, there was a span of 6 bases. CDR3 in amino acids: CSVEVVDEQYF. CDR3 bases: TGCAGCGTTGAAGTGGTGGACGAGCAGTACTTC.

This clonotype was seen only a few times. The chain links TRBV6-1 to TRBJ1-1; D gene uncertain. The CDR3 spans 15 residues. Trimming took 4 bases from V and 5 from J, leaving 17 bases between them. Germline CDR1 MNHNS, CDR2 SASEGT. CDR3 DNA: TGTGCCAGCAGTGCCCCCAGCGGGAGCAGTACTGAAGCTTTCTTT. Protein sequence: CASSAPSGSSTEAFF.

This clonotype appeared many times. This rearrangement joins TRBV7-9 to TRBJ2-5; D is unclear. The germline CDR1 and CDR2 sequences are SEHNR and FQNEAQ (reference sequence). This CDR3 has 11 amino acids. V lost 8 bases and J 4 bases, leaving 8 bases between the germline ends. In DNA form, the CDR3 reads TGTGCCAGCGGGGTCTTAGAGACCCAGTACTTC. Protein: CASGVLETQYF.

This clonotype showed up many times. The V call is TRBV4-1, the J call TRBJ2-7, with D uncertain. Germline V CDR1 and CDR2: MGHRA, YSYEKL. The CDR3 sequence is 12 residues long. V lost 4 bases to trimming and J lost 7 bases, with 11 bases between them. As DNA, the CDR3 is TGCGCCAGCAGCCCGGACCAAGCGGAGCAGTACTTC. This translates into CASSPDQAEQYF.

The gene calls are TRBV12-3 or TRBV12-4 and TRBJ1-5, with TRBD1 identical over 9 bases. The CDR3 spans 13 residues. With 5 bases clipped from V and 7 bases from J, the junction kept 3 bases outside the gene matches. This chain's CDR3 is CASSTGGIQPQHF. The CDR3 region has the DNA TGTGCCAGCAGTACAGGGGGCATCCAGCCCCAGCATTTT.

V is TRBV12-3 or TRBV12-4 and J is TRBJ1-2, with 8 bases identical to TRBD1. V trimming: 5 bases; J trimming: 12 bases; junction bases outside the gene matches: 5. The CDR3 has 11 residues. For the CDR3, the DNA is TGTGCCAGCAGTATCGGACAGGGCGACACCTTC. Amino acids: CASSIGQGDTF.

As for this clonotype: Compared with germline, one end of the junction differs, possibly owing to a read error. The chain is built from TRBV19 and TRBJ2-6; D could derive from TRBD1 or TRBD2 (5 bases each). The CDR3 loop spans 15 amino acids. From germline, CDR1 is LNHDA and CDR2 SQIVND (reference sequence). The CDR3 spells CASSPHVSGGNVLTF. The CDR3 nucleotides are TGTGCCAGTAGTCCTCACGTGAGTGGGGGCAACGTCCTGACTTTC.

Points on this clonotype: A clone one base away is much larger, so this may be a read error. The genes are TRBV2 and TRBJ1-2; no firm D call. The germline V gene encodes CDR1 SNHLY and CDR2 FYNNEI. The CDR3 runs 13 residues. For the CDR3, the DNA is TGTGCCAGCAGTGAACAAGTAGGCTATGGCCACACCTTC. Its translation is CASSEQVGYGHTF.

The rearrangement uses TRBV29-1 and TRBJ1-2; 10 nucleotides agree with TRBD1. This CDR3 is 11 amino acids long. The V segment lost 6 bases and the J segment 8 bases; nucleotides outside the gene matches: 3. Per germline, CDR1 SQVTM and CDR2 ANQGSEA. The CDR3 bases are TGCAGCGTGCTGACAGGGGGCGGCTACACCTTC. The encoded protein is CSVLTGGGYTF.